A single sample gave rise to the 21 T cell receptor beta chains below, sequenced in a study of OX40 agonist ivuxolimab in advanced cancers. The table came from immunoSEQ multiplex PCR; TCRdb's copy has only in-frame clones and leaves some out. The table has approximately 76,000 clones, 94% seen once. The sequenced sample was CD4+ or CD8+ T cells sorted from blood, obtained in a trial of the OX40 agonist ivuxolimab. All receptors come from an adult with an advanced solid tumor such as melanoma, head and neck, liver or kidney cancer.

V usage is TRBV14 and J usage is TRBJ2-7, with D tentatively TRBD2 (5 bases). Trimming removed 10 bases from V and 5 bases from J, with 12 bases in between. Germline assignment: CDR1 SGHDN and CDR2 FVKESK. The CDR3 is made up of 11 amino acids. CDR3 loop: CATKTGNEQYF. DNA of the CDR3: TGTGCCACGAAGACCGGGAACGAGCAGTACTTC.

The J gene is TRBJ1-1, the V gene TRBV7-9; D remains ambiguous. CDR3 length: 13 residues. V lost 5 bases and J lost 0, with 7 bases in between. Looked up from germline, CDR1 is SEHNR and CDR2 is FQNEAQ (reference sequence). CDR3 bases: TGTGCCAGCAGCCCGCAGATGAACACTGAAGCTTTCTTT. It codes for CASSPQMNTEAFF.

V gene TRBV6-5 combines with J gene TRBJ1-3, with D uncertain. The CDR3 loop spans 15 amino acids. CDR1 and CDR2 from the germline V gene are MNHEY and SVGAGI. Trimming took 0 bases from V and 0 from J, leaving 6 bases between them. CDR3 sequence (DNA): TGTGCCAGCAGTTACTCGGGGAGCTCTGGAAACACCATATATTTT. This codes for CASSYSGSSGNTIYF.

This chain joins TRBV18 and TRBJ2-2, with TRBD1 identical over 8 bases. The CDR3 loop spans 17 amino acids. Germline V lookup: CDR1 KGHSH, CDR2 LQKENI. V shed 0 bases and J 5 bases; nucleotides not matched to a gene: 8. In nucleotides, the CDR3 is TGTGCCAGCTCACCACCGGACCGGGACAGGACTACCGGGGAGCTGTTTTTT. It codes for CASSPPDRDRTTGELFF.

This clone was recorded only once. J is TRBJ2-7 and V is TRBV5-6; D unresolved. Trimming removed 2 bases from V and 6 bases from J, with 12 bases in between. This CDR3 is built from 13 residues. Germline CDR1 reads SGHDT; CDR2 reads YYEEEE. CDR3 in DNA: TGTGCCAGCAGCTTTAGATTGGTAAGCGAGCAGTACTTC. It specifies CASSFRLVSEQYF.

The chain links TRBV14 to TRBJ1-1; D unresolved. The germline V and J ends were trimmed by 2 bases and 6 bases, with 10 bases remaining between them. The germline gives CDR1 SGHDN, CDR2 FVKESK. The CDR3 totals 13 residues. CDR3 in amino acids: CASSQWGLAEAFF. DNA of the CDR3: TGTGCCAGCAGCCAATGGGGATTAGCTGAAGCTTTCTTT.

The chain recombines TRBV7-9 with TRBJ2-1; D unresolved. CDR1 SEHNR and CDR2 FQNEAQ come from the germline V gene (reference sequence). The CDR3 covers 12 residues. V lost 4 bases, J lost 9 bases, and 10 bases lay in between. The CDR3 here is CASSYLAAEQFF. The CDR3 DNA follows: TGTGCCAGCAGCTACTTAGCTGCTGAGCAGTTCTTC.

V gene TRBV14 combines with J gene TRBJ2-5; 8 positions match TRBD1. J was trimmed by 1 base and V by 0 bases; bases with no gene match: 10. There are 18 residues in the CDR3. CDR1 and CDR2 from the germline V gene are SGHDN and FVKESK. The CDR3 reads CASSQEDRVGLGQETQYF. In DNA, the CDR3 is TGTGCCAGCAGCCAAGAGGACAGGGTGGGGTTGGGCCAAGAGACCCAGTACTTC.

The chain uses TRBV9 and TRBJ2-3; 9 bases agree with TRBD2. V shed 4 bases and J 2 bases; nucleotides not matched to a gene: 8. Per the germline V gene, CDR1 is SGDLS and CDR2 is YYNGEE. CDR3 size: 16 residues. The CDR3 reads CASSSLAGAPTDTQYF. The CDR3 DNA is TGTGCCAGCAGCTCTTTAGCGGGAGCCCCCACAGATACGCAGTATTTT.

The V and J genes are TRBV28 and TRBJ1-1; D uncertain. The CDR3 consists of 11 residues. Per germline, CDR1 MDHEN and CDR2 SYDVKM. V was pared by 2 bases and J by 8 bases, with 6 bases between. Written as DNA, the CDR3 is TGTGCCAGCAGTTTAGGCCCGGAAGCTTTCTTT. The encoded protein is CASSLGPEAFF.

The genes are TRBV7-9 and TRBJ2-7; 9 bases align to TRBD1. CDR3 size: 15 residues. From germline, CDR1 is SEHNR and CDR2 FQNEAQ (reference sequence). V shed 0 bases, J shed 3 bases, and the junction held 3 bases outside the gene matches. The CDR3 here is CASSLADRGIYEQYF. In nucleotides, the CDR3 is TGTGCCAGCAGCTTAGCGGACAGGGGCATCTACGAGCAGTACTTC.

J is TRBJ2-2 and V is TRBV27, with a tentative D call TRBD2 (6 bases). This CDR3 has 16 residues. The V end was cut by 6 bases, the J end by 2 bases, with 16 bases between. Germline lookup yields CDR1 MNHEY and CDR2 SMNVEV (reference sequence). In DNA form, the CDR3 reads TGTGCCAGCAGCCTGGGGGGTTGGGGAAACACCGGGGAGCTGTTTTTT. Its protein is CASSLGGWGNTGELFF.

This chain joins TRBV19 and TRBJ1-1, with a weak D call TRBD1 (6 bases). V was shortened by 7 bases and J by 5 bases, with 20 bases between the two germline ends. The CDR3 length is 15 residues. Germline CDR1 LNHDA, CDR2 SQIVND (reference sequence). This chain's CDR3 is CASTPRITGKTEAFF. The CDR3 DNA reads as TGTGCCAGTACCCCCAGAATAACAGGGAAAACTGAAGCTTTCTTT.

This clone was seen a handful of times. The rearrangement joins TRBV4-1 to TRBJ2-3; no definite D call. Germline assignment: CDR1 MGHRA and CDR2 YSYEKL. The CDR3 has 14 amino acids. Deletions cut 4 bases from V and 6 bases from J, with 14 bases between. The CDR3 DNA is TGCGCCAGCAGCCCAACCGATACTTGGGATACGCAGTATTTT. It specifies CASSPTDTWDTQYF.

This chain connects TRBV10-3 to TRBJ2-7; 8 bases map to TRBD2. The V and J ends lost 9 bases and 3 bases, in that order; junction bases with no gene match: 13. The CDR3 is made up of 15 amino acids. Germline CDR1 and CDR2: ENHRY and SYGVKD. The CDR3 sequence: CAISGGGTRYYEQYF. The DNA for the CDR3 is TGTGCCATTTCCGGGGGGGGGACCAGGTACTACGAGCAGTACTTC.

The V and J genes are TRBV10-3 and TRBJ2-5; TRBD2 might be the D (5 bases). The germline CDR1 and CDR2 sequences are ENHRY and SYGVKD. This CDR3 has 15 amino acids. Trimming removed 8 bases at V and 0 bases at J, with 16 bases between. CDR3 in amino acids: CAIGGLTSNQETQYF. The CDR3 nucleotides read TGTGCCATCGGAGGACTGACGTCGAACCAAGAGACCCAGTACTTC.

The genes are TRBV7-2 and TRBJ1-1, with 12 bases aligning to TRBD1. The ends lost 2 bases at V and 0 bases at J; junction bases unmatched: 4. CDR1 is SGHTA and CDR2 is FQGNSA in the germline V gene. The CDR3 consists of 17 residues. The CDR3 DNA reads TGTGCCAGCAGCTTAAGGGGACAGGGGGCCCTGAACACTGAAGCTTTCTTT. It specifies CASSLRGQGALNTEAFF.

The chain links TRBV11-2 to TRBJ2-7; no reliable D call. Looked up from germline, CDR1 is SGHAT and CDR2 is FQNNGV. This CDR3 has 14 residues. With 1 base removed from V and 4 bases from J, the gap between germline ends came to 11 bases. The CDR3 spells CASSLGSAGYEQYF. The CDR3 DNA reads as TGTGCCAGCAGCTTAGGGTCGGCAGGTTACGAGCAGTACTTC.

The chain employs TRBV9 and TRBJ2-2, with D possibly being TRBD2 (6 bases). Germline V CDR1 and CDR2: SGDLS, YYNGEE. This CDR3 is built from 13 residues. The ends were cut back, 6 bases at V and 6 bases at J, with 12 bases in the middle. The CDR3 protein is CASTEGGSGELFF. The CDR3, as DNA: TGTGCCAGCACCGAAGGAGGGTCCGGGGAGCTGTTTTTT.

The rearrangement uses TRBV9 and TRBJ2-1; no definite D call. Trimming pared 4 bases from V and 6 bases from J, leaving 8 bases between. Germline assignment: CDR1 SGDLS and CDR2 YYNGEE. This CDR3 has 12 residues. CDR3 region: CASSSDLNEQFF. The CDR3 bases are TGTGCCAGCAGCTCCGACCTCAATGAGCAGTTCTTC.

The rearrangement joins TRBV28 to TRBJ2-7, with 14 bases identical to TRBD2. CDR1 and CDR2 (germline): MDHEN, SYDVKM. The CDR3 has 18 residues. Trimming removed 1 base from V and 7 bases from J; junction bases left unmatched: 12. CDR3 sequence (DNA): TGTGCCAGCAGTTTATTCAGCTCTCGGACTAGCGGGAGGCATGAGCAGTACTTC. It translates to CASSLFSSRTSGRHEQYF. The full variable domain, completed using reference TRBV28 and TRBJ2-7, is DVKVTQSSRYLVKRTGEKVFLECVQDMDHENMFWYRQDPGLGLRLIYFSYDVKMKEKGDIPEGYSVSREKKERFSLILESASTNQTSMYLCASSLFSSRTSGRHEQYFGPGTRLTVT.